The rows below give T cell receptor beta chains drawn from one sample of a study of CD8 T cells in Susac syndrome. Via MiXCR, TCRdb re-called the immunoSEQ multiplex PCR reads, giving one row per CDR3 protein. This table has fewer than 200,000 distinct CDR3 sequences, 90% to 95% appearing once. Material for sequencing was CD4+ T cells from PBMCs. These TCRs come from a human donor with Susac syndrome. Each CDR3 is given with its conserved first and last residue. The D gene is left open where the match is weak. Expanded clones are given a class, and other clones once, few, many or no size at all.

D: TRBD1
size: .
J: TRBJ1-2
V: TRBV7-3
CDR3: CASSLVRGHGYTF
DNA: TGTGCCAGCAGCTTAGTCAGGGGGCATGGCTACACCTTC

D: .
size: .
J: TRBJ1-2
V: TRBV5-4
CDR3: CASSLGAGSFQRRGYTF
DNA: TGTGCCAGCAGCTTGGGAGCGGGGTCCTTCCAAAGGAGGGGCTACACCTTC

D: TRBD2
size: .
J: TRBJ2-3
V: TRBV11-2
CDR3: CASSSPSGASTDTQYF
DNA: TGTGCCAGCAGCTCCCCTAGCGGAGCAAGCACAGATACGCAGTATTTT

D: .
size: .
J: TRBJ2-4
V: TRBV5-5
CDR3: CASSAITSSGDIQYF
DNA: TGTGCCAGCAGCGCGATAACTTCGTCTGGGGACATTCAGTACTTC

D: TRBD2
size: .
J: TRBJ2-1
V: TRBV10-2
CDR3: CASRSGGVGEQFF
DNA: TGCGCCAGCAGATCCGGGGGGGTGGGTGAGCAGTTCTTC

D: .
size: .
J: TRBJ2-1
V: TRBV30
CDR3: CAWRARVPYNEQFF
DNA: TGTGCCTGGAGAGCCAGGGTCCCCTACAATGAGCAGTTCTTC

D: TRBD2
size: .
J: TRBJ2-7
V: TRBV5-4
CDR3: CASSLGLATYEQYF
DNA: TGTGCCAGCAGCTTGGGACTAGCAACCTACGAGCAGTACTTC

D: .
size: .
J: TRBJ1-5
V: TRBV28
CDR3: CASTFLISGPNQPQHF
DNA: TGTGCCAGCACTTTTTTAATATCAGGGCCGAATCAGCCCCAGCATTTT

D: TRBD1
size: once
J: TRBJ1-2
V: TRBV5-4
CDR3: CASSTTGLRGYTF
DNA: TGTGCCAGCAGCACGACAGGGCTCAGGGGCTACACCTTC

D: .
size: .
J: TRBJ1-1
V: TRBV6-2/TRBV6-3
CDR3: CASSYEGLVTEAFF
DNA: TGTGCCAGCAGTTACGAGGGGTTGGTCACTGAAGCTTTCTTT

D: .
size: once
J: TRBJ2-2
V: TRBV2
CDR3: CASRPGTIWSGELFF
DNA: TGTGCCAGCAGACCCGGGACAATCTGGTCCGGGGAGCTGTTTTTT

D: .
size: .
J: TRBJ2-1
V: TRBV9
CDR3: CASSAGGTYNEQFF
DNA: TGTGCCAGCAGCGCCGGAGGAACCTACAATGAGCAGTTCTTC

D: .
size: .
J: TRBJ2-7
V: TRBV12-3/TRBV12-4
CDR3: CASSLTTTYEQYF
DNA: TGTGCCAGCAGCCTGACTACAACCTACGAGCAGTACTTC

D: TRBD2
size: .
J: TRBJ2-3
V: TRBV3-1
CDR3: CASSQPLAGGPGNTDTQYF
DNA: TGTGCCAGCAGCCAACCCCTCGCGGGAGGCCCAGGAAACACAGATACGCAGTATTTT

D: .
size: once
J: TRBJ2-2
V: TRBV5-4
CDR3: CASSWYTGELFF
DNA: TGTGCCAGCAGCTGGTACACCGGGGAGCTGTTTTTT

D: TRBD2
size: .
J: TRBJ2-7
V: TRBV7-9
CDR3: CASSLVGSGSTEQYF
DNA: TGTGCCAGCAGCTTAGTCGGTAGCGGGAGCACCGAGCAGTACTTC

D: .
size: .
J: TRBJ2-5
V: TRBV5-1
CDR3: CASSLRQGGRETQYF
DNA: TGCGCCAGCAGCTTGCGGCAGGGGGGGAGGGAGACCCAGTACTTC

D: .
size: .
J: TRBJ1-6
V: TRBV19
CDR3: CASSFSNSPLHF
DNA: TGTGCCAGTAGTTTCTCAAATTCACCCCTCCACTTT